Each of the 28 T cell receptor beta chains below was sequenced from the same sample in a study of CD8 T cells in ankylosing spondylitis. Each CDR3 protein gets one entry after TCRdb re-called the 5' RACE reads with MiXCR. The data hold around 130,000 distinct CDR3 sequences, with roughly 13% observed a single time. Sequencing was carried out using blood, either unsorted or a sorted T cell fraction (not recorded which). The receptors come from a female donor with ankylosing spondylitis or in good health (not recorded which).

The rearrangement joins TRBV12-3 or TRBV12-4 to TRBJ2-1, with TRBD2 matching over 13 bases. This CDR3 contains 15 residues. V lost 6 bases and J lost 8; bases outside the gene matches: 7. CDR3 in amino acids: CASRYRTSGSDEQFF. The CDR3 DNA reads TGTGCCAGCAGGTACAGGACTAGCGGGAGCGATGAGCAGTTCTTC.

This clonotype occurred a few times. The chain employs TRBV25-1 and TRBJ2-2; D may be TRBD2 (5 bases). This CDR3 is 16 amino acids long. The V gene lost 5 bases and the J gene lost 4 bases, with 17 bases spanning the gap. Per the germline V gene, CDR1 is MGHDK and CDR2 is SYGVNS. The CDR3 DNA follows: TGTGCCAGCAGTCTGGACGTCCTAGGAGGCACCGGGGAGCTGTTTTTT. It is translated as CASSLDVLGGTGELFF. The whole variable domain, filled in from reference TRBV25-1 and TRBJ2-2, reads EADIYQTPRYLVIGTGKKITLECSQTMGHDKMYWYQQDPGMELHLIHYSYGVNSTEKGDLSSESTVSRIRTEHFPLTLESARPSHTSQYLCASSLDVLGGTGELFFGEGSRLTVL.

This clonotype was observed a handful of times. A junction boundary mismatches the germline segment, possibly from a read error. The chain links TRBV12-3 or TRBV12-4 to TRBJ1-3; D is perhaps TRBD1 (6 bases). CDR3 length: 16 amino acids. CDR3: CTSSLLQGRTGNTIYF. CDR3 coding DNA: TGTACCAGCAGTTTATTACAGGGAAGGACTGGAAACACCATATATTTT.

The sample holds a few counts of this clonotype. The V and J genes are TRBV12-3 or TRBV12-4 and TRBJ2-1, with 7 bases fitting TRBD2. With V trimmed by 6 bases and J by 1 base, 6 bases remained unmatched. The length of the CDR3 is 15 residues. CDR3 sequence reads: CASSRGVYSYNEQFF. Written as DNA, the CDR3 is TGTGCCAGCAGCCGGGGGGTTTATTCCTACAATGAGCAGTTCTTC.

This clonotype was found many times. The chain combines TRBV5-1 with TRBJ2-7; 7 bases line up with TRBD2. Germline V gene lookup returns CDR1 SGHRS and CDR2 YFSETQ. The CDR3 loop spans 14 amino acids. Trimming removed 0 bases from V and 5 bases from J; junction bases left unmatched: 5. CDR3 sequence: CASSLEREIHEQYF. CDR3 nucleotides: TGCGCCAGCAGCTTGGAGCGGGAAATCCACGAGCAGTACTTC. The full variable domain, rest sourced from reference TRBV5-1 and TRBJ2-7, is KAGVTQTPRYLIKTRGQQVTLSCSPISGHRSVSWYQQTPGQGLQFLFEYFSETQRNKGNFPGRFSGRQFSNSRSEMNVSTLELGDSALYLCASSLEREIHEQYFGPGTRLTVT.

This clonotype has a count of ten or more. The chain links TRBV5-1 to TRBJ1-5, with no clear D. The V end lost 0 bases, the J end lost 0 bases, and 10 bases lay between the germline ends. CDR1 and CDR2 (germline): SGHRS, YFSETQ. The CDR3 spans 16 residues. The CDR3 is CASSLEGPYSNQPQHF. The DNA of the CDR3 is TGCGCCAGCAGCTTGGAAGGGCCCTATAGCAATCAGCCCCAGCATTTT.

This clonotype occurred a few times. CDR3 DNA: TGTGCCAGCTCACCACCAGGGAAGGGGACTAGCTCCTACGAGCAGTACTTC. This encodes CASSPPGKGTSSYEQYF. The V call is TRBV18, the J call TRBJ2-7; 8 bases fit TRBD2. From germline, CDR1 is KGHSH and CDR2 LQKENI. The V gene end was trimmed by 0 bases and the J gene end by 0 bases; junction bases not matched to a gene: 7. The CDR3 contains 17 residues.

As to this clonotype: A clone one base away is much larger, so this may be a read error. A read error is likely, as this CDR3 ends without the conserved phenylalanine or tryptophan. The chain is built from TRBV3-1 and TRBJ1-5; D uncertain. The germline V gene has CDR1 LGHDT and CDR2 YNNKEL (reference sequence). This CDR3 contains 14 residues. Deletions cut 0 bases from V and 0 bases from J, with 3 bases between. The CDR3 loop is CASSQDGSNQPQHL. The DNA of the CDR3 is TGTGCCAGCAGCCAAGACGGTAGCAATCAGCCCCAGCATTTG.

This clonotype was seen many times. The chain employs TRBV11-2 and TRBJ2-5; D unresolved. Looked up from germline, CDR1 is SGHAT and CDR2 is FQNNGV. The CDR3 has 15 amino acids. Trimming took off 1 base at V and 5 bases at J, with 14 bases between the two ends. The CDR3 spells CASSLGPGPEETQYF. Written as DNA, the CDR3 is TGTGCCAGCAGCTTAGGCCCGGGTCCCGAGGAGACCCAGTACTTC.

This clonotype was found many times. V and J are TRBV12-3 or TRBV12-4 and TRBJ2-3; a possible D gene is TRBD2 (6 bases). The V and J ends lost 6 bases and 0 bases respectively, with 10 bases between them. The CDR3 runs 14 residues. CDR3 nucleotides: TGTGCCAGCAGCCCGGGACTCAGCACAGATACGCAGTATTTT. Translation: CASSPGLSTDTQYF.

This clonotype has just a few counts. This chain joins TRBV11-2 and TRBJ2-1, with 8 bases aligning to TRBD1. Looked up from germline, CDR1 is SGHAT and CDR2 is FQNNGV. The length of the CDR3 is 17 residues. J lost 6 bases, V lost 4 bases, and 14 bases had no gene match. The CDR3 nucleotides are TGTGCCAGCAGCTGGGGGACAGGCCCTGAGGCGGGCAATGAGCAGTTCTTC. It is translated as CASSWGTGPEAGNEQFF. Full variable domain (outside the CDR3, taken from reference TRBV11-2 and TRBJ2-1): EAGVAQSPRYKIIEKRQSVAFWCNPISGHATLYWYQQILGQGPKLLIQFQNNGVVDDSQLPKDRFSAERLKGVDSTLKIQPAKLEDSAVYLCASSWGTGPEAGNEQFFGPGTRLTVL.

This clonotype was picked up a small number of times. The rearrangement joins TRBV18 to TRBJ2-3; D is uncertain. This CDR3 has 14 amino acids. V lost 3 bases, J lost 2 bases, and 9 bases lay in between. The germline CDR1 and CDR2 sequences are KGHSH and LQKENI. CDR3 loop: CASSPILNTDTQYF. In DNA, the CDR3 is TGTGCCAGCTCACCGATACTAAACACAGATACGCAGTATTTT.

A note on this clonotype: The germline gene is not matched at one end of the junction; a read error may be the cause. V and J are TRBV7-9 and TRBJ2-3, with 8 positions matching TRBD2. The CDR3 sequence is 17 residues long. Per the germline V gene, CDR1 is SEHNR and CDR2 is FQNEAQ (reference sequence). The CDR3 DNA reads TGTGTCAGCAGCCCTGGGCGGGGGGCCTCGGGCACAGATACGCAGTATTTT. It is translated as CVSSPGRGASGTDTQYF.

The chain couples TRBV7-1 to TRBJ2-5; 7 bases align to TRBD1. TRBV7-1 qualifies as an ORF whose function is uncertain. J was trimmed by 5 bases and V by 3 bases; bases with no gene match: 6. The CDR3 contains 14 residues. The CDR3 sequence: CASSSETGLETQYF. Here the CDR3 DNA reads TGTGCCAGCAGCTCGGAGACAGGGCTTGAGACCCAGTACTTC.

Points on this clonotype: A much larger clone is a single base away; this may be a read error. This chain links TRBV5-1 with TRBJ2-7; possible D gene TRBD1, 5 bases. V shed 4 bases and J shed 6 bases, with 14 bases lying between them. The CDR3 is 13 amino acids. Germline V gene sequence: CDR1 SGHRS, CDR2 YFSETQ. The CDR3 region is CASSPQGDLEQYF. The CDR3 DNA follows: TGCGCCAGCAGCCCTCAGGGCGATCTCGAGCAGTACTTC.

There are a few counts of this clonotype. V is TRBV5-1 and J is TRBJ1-1, with 9 bases identical to TRBD1. The CDR3 runs to 15 residues. V was pared by 0 bases and J by 3 bases, with 3 bases of the junction left unmatched. Germline-derived CDR1 and CDR2 are SGHRS and YFSETQ. This CDR3 is CASSLGDRVDTEAFF. The DNA for the CDR3 is TGCGCCAGCAGCTTGGGGGACAGGGTTGACACTGAAGCTTTCTTT. Full variable domain (outside the CDR3, taken from reference TRBV5-1 and TRBJ1-1): KAGVTQTPRYLIKTRGQQVTLSCSPISGHRSVSWYQQTPGQGLQFLFEYFSETQRNKGNFPGRFSGRQFSNSRSEMNVSTLELGDSALYLCASSLGDRVDTEAFFGQGTRLTVV.

The chain combines TRBV12-3 or TRBV12-4 with TRBJ2-2; no clear D gene. The CDR3 spans 16 residues. V was pared by 6 bases and J by 0 bases, with 14 bases between. Written as DNA, the CDR3 is TGTGCCAGCAGGCCCCTCGTTCAAGCGAACACCGGGGAGCTGTTTTTT. Translating gives CASRPLVQANTGELFF.

With regard to this clonotype: A much larger clone lies one base from this, so it may be a read error. The chain joins TRBV20-1 to TRBJ2-1, with TRBD2 matching over 10 bases. The CDR3 covers 17 residues. Germline CDR1 is DFQATT and CDR2 is SNEGSKA (reference sequence). The CDR3: CSARSTVAGGRYNDQFF. The CDR3 DNA follows: TGCAGTGCTAGATCAACCGTAGCGGGGGGCCGATACAATGACCAGTTCTTC.

This clonotype was seen ten or more times. This chain's CDR3 is CAISGQETQFF. DNA for the CDR3: TGTGCCATCAGTGGACAGGAGACGCAGTTCTTC. The J gene is TRBJ2-1, the V gene TRBV10-3, with D possibly being TRBD1 (6 bases). The germline V gene encodes CDR1 ENHRY and CDR2 SYGVKD. The CDR3 runs to 11 residues. V was cut by 4 bases and J by 12 bases, with 10 bases left in between.

As to this clonotype: A read error may explain this, as a much larger clone is one base away. This rearrangement joins TRBV15 to TRBJ1-4; D is ambiguous. Germline lookup yields CDR1 LNHNV and CDR2 YYDKDF (reference sequence). CDR3 length: 16 amino acids. CDR3 sequence (DNA): TGTGCCTCCAGCAGAGATAGTGCGGCAGGCGAGGCGGAACTGTTTTTT. Protein sequence: CASSRDSAAGEAELFF.

This clonotype has at least ten counts. V and J are TRBV12-3 or TRBV12-4 and TRBJ2-5; D is perhaps TRBD1 (5 bases). The CDR3 contains 13 residues. V was pared by 5 bases and J by 2 bases, with 9 bases between. The CDR3 loop is CASSIDRQETQYF. As DNA, the CDR3 is TGTGCCAGCAGTATAGACAGACAAGAGACCCAGTACTTC.

This clonotype came up many times. The chain has TRBV20-1 and TRBJ2-7, with 8 nucleotides matching TRBD2. V dropped 0 bases and J dropped 6; count of bases not matched to a gene: 10. The germline CDR1 and CDR2 sequences are DFQATT and SNEGSKA (reference sequence). The CDR3 covers 15 residues. CDR3 loop: CSARDLGRGGLEQYF. Written as DNA, the CDR3 is TGCAGTGCTAGAGATCTCGGTCGGGGGGGCCTCGAGCAGTACTTC.

This clonotype was seen ten or more times. The chain has TRBV3-1 and TRBJ1-6; no clear D gene. V was shortened by 3 bases and J by 6 bases, with 15 bases between the two germline ends. Germline V gene data show CDR1 as LGHDT and CDR2 as YNNKEL (reference sequence). CDR3 length: 16 amino acids. CDR3 sequence reads: CASSHDSPGSNSPLHF. Written as DNA, the CDR3 is TGTGCCAGCAGCCATGATTCTCCGGGGTCTAATTCACCCCTCCACTTT.

This clonotype was recorded at least ten times. V gene TRBV20-1 combines with J gene TRBJ1-1; 8 nucleotides agree with TRBD1. Germline CDR1 is DFQATT and CDR2 is SNEGSKA (reference sequence). This CDR3 has 15 residues. V lost 0 bases, J lost 6 bases, and 9 bases stayed unmatched. Here the CDR3 reads CSAREGTGLRAEAFF. For the CDR3, the DNA is TGCAGTGCTAGAGAAGGGACAGGCCTAAGGGCTGAAGCTTTCTTT.

This clonotype was found a few times. The chain is built from TRBV5-1 and TRBJ2-3, with D tentatively TRBD2 (6 bases). V shed 4 bases and J shed 2 bases, with 17 bases lying between them. CDR1 SGHRS and CDR2 YFSETQ come from the germline V gene. This CDR3 spans 16 amino acids. In nucleotides, the CDR3 is TGCGCCAGCAGCAAAGAACCGGGACTCAACACAGATACGCAGTATTTT. Translating it yields CASSKEPGLNTDTQYF.

The gene calls are TRBV5-6 and TRBJ1-3; D not resolved. The CDR3 has 14 amino acids. CDR1 and CDR2 from the germline V gene are SGHDT and YYEEEE. The V and J ends lost 5 bases and 0 bases respectively, with 9 bases between them. The CDR3 nucleotides read TGTGCCAGCAGTATCAGGAGCTCTGGAAACACCATATATTTT. Its protein is CASSIRSSGNTIYF.

This rearrangement joins TRBV2 to TRBJ2-1; 9 bases match TRBD1. CDR1 is SNHLY, CDR2 FYNNEI, per germline. V lost 7 bases and J lost 12; bases outside the gene matches: 10. The CDR3 is 13 residues long. CDR3 in DNA: TGTGCCAGCACTACGGGACAGGGTATAGCGCAGTTCTTC. It translates to CASTTGQGIAQFF.

In its sample, this clonotype was seen many times. The genes are TRBV12-3 or TRBV12-4 and TRBJ2-5, with D perhaps assigned TRBD1 or TRBD2 (5 bases each). The CDR3 has 14 amino acids. The V and J ends lost 4 bases and 4 bases respectively, with 13 bases between them. The CDR3 spells CASSWGPRRETQYF. CDR3 nucleotides: TGTGCCAGCAGTTGGGGACCTAGACGAGAGACCCAGTACTTC.